This TCR beta chain was profiled in a study of long-term antiretroviral therapy in people with HIV. Runs used v3.0 of the immunoSEQ assay and were done at survey level. Sequencing used immunoSEQ multiplex PCR; TCRdb keeps in-frame clones, though not all of them. The sample has some 35,000 clones; 94% are singletons. The CDR3 loop spans 13 amino acids. CDR1 is GTSNPN and CDR2 is SVGIG in the germline V gene (reference sequence). Trimming cost V 3 bases and J 4 bases, with 10 bases left between them. Every single participant having HIV got treatment inside the United States. This TCR derives from a woman in her 50s with HIV. This chain uses TRBV30 with TRBJ1-5; unclear D gene. Specimen: unsorted PBMCs, collected about 5.1 years after starting antiretroviral therapy. The CDR3 bases are TGTGCCTGGAGCCTTCGGCCAAATCAGCCCCAGCATTTT. It encodes CAWSLRPNQPQHF.